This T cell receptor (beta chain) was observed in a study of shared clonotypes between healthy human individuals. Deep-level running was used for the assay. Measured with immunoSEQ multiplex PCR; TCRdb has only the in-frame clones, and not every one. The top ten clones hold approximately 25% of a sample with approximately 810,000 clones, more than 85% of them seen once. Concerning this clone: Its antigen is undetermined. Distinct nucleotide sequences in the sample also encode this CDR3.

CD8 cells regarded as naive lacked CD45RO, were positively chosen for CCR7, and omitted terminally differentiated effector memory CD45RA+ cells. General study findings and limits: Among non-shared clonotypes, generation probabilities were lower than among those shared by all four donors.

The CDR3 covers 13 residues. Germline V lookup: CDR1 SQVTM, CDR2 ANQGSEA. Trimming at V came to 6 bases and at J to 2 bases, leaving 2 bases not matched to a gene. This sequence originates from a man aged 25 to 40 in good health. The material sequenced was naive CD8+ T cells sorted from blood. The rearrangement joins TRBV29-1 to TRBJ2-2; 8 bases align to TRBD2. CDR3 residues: CSVVAGNTGELFF. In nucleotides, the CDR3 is TGCAGCGTGGTAGCGGGAAACACCGGGGAGCTGTTTTTT.